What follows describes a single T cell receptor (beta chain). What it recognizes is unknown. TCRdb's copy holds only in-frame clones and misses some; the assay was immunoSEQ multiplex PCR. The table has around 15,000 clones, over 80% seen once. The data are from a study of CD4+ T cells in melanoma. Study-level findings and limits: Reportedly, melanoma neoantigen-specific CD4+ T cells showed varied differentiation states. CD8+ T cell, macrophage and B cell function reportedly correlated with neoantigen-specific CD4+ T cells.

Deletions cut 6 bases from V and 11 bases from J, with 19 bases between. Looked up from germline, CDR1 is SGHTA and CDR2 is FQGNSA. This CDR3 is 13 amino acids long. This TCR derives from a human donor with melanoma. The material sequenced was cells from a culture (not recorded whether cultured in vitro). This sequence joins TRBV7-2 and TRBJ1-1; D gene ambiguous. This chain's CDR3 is CASRIGVEYPAFF. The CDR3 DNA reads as TGTGCCAGCAGGATTGGGGTTGAGTATCCGGCTTTCTTT.